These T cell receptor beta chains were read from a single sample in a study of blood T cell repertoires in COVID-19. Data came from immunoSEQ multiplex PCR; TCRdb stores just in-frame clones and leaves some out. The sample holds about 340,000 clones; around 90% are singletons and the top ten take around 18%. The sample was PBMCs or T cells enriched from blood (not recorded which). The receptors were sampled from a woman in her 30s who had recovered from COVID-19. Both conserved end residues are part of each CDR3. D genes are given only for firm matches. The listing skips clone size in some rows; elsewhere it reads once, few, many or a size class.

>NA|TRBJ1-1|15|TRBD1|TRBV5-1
TGCGCCAGCAGCCCAGGGGACAGGGAGAACACTGAAGCTTTCTTT
CASSPGDRENTEAFF
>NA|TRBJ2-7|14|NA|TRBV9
TGTGCCAGCAGCGTAGAGCCGAGCTCCTACGAGCAGTACTTC
CASSVEPSSYEQYF
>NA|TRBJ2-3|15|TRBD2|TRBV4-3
TGCGCCAGCAGCCACCTTAGCGGGGGAGCAGATACGCAGTATTTT
CASSHLSGGADTQYF
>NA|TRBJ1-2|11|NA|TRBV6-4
TGTGCCACCCGACAGAACTATGGCTACACCTTC
CATRQNYGYTF
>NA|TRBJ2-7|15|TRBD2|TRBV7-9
TGTGCCAGCAGCTTTACCGGGACTAGATCCTACGAGCAGTACTTC
CASSFTGTRSYEQYF
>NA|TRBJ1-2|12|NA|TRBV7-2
TGTGCCAGCAGCTACGAGTCCGTGGGCTACACCTTC
CASSYESVGYTF
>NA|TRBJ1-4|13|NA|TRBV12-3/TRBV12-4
TGTGCCAGCAGCCCCCTCGAGGCGGAAAAACTGTTTTTT
CASSPLEAEKLFF
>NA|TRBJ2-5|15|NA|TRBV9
TGTGCCAGCAGCGTATCAGGGGCCGGAGCAGAGACCCAGTACTTC
CASSVSGAGAETQYF
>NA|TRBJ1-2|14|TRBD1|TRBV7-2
TGTGCCAGCAGCTTTTTCCGACAGGGGGAAGGCTACACCTTC
CASSFFRQGEGYTF
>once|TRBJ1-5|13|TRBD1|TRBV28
TGTGCCAGCAGGACAGGGGTAGGTCAGCCCCAGCATTTT
CASRTGVGQPQHF
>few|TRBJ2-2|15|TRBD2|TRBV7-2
TGTGCCAGCAGCTTAGCGGGACTAGCTAACGGGGAGCTGTTTTTT
CASSLAGLANGELFF
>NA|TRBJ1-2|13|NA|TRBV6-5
TGTGCCAGCAGTTACGGATTCGGGAGGAGCTACACCTTC
CASSYGFGRSYTF
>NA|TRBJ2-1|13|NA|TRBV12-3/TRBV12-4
TGTGCCAGCAGTTCGTCCCGGGACACCGAGCAGTTCTTC
CASSSSRDTEQFF
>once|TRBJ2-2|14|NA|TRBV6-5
TGTGCCAGCAGCTCCACGGGGAGAACCGGGGAGCTGTTTTTT
CASSSTGRTGELFF
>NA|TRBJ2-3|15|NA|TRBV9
TGTGCCAGCAGCGTACGGGAGTCTAGCACAGATACGCAGTATTTT
CASSVRESSTDTQYF
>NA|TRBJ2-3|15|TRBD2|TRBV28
TGTGCCAGCAGCCCCCGGGGACTAGCGACAGATACGCAGTATTTT
CASSPRGLATDTQYF
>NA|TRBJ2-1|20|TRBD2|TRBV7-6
TGTGCCAGCAGCTTCCCCGAGGCGCGGGAGGCAGCGAGCTCCTACAATGAGCAGTTCTTC
CASSFPEAREAASSYNEQFF
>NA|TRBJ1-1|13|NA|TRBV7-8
TGTGCCAGCAGCTTAGTCGGTTACACTGAAGCTTTCTTT
CASSLVGYTEAFF
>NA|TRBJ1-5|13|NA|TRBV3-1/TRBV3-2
TGTGCCAGCAGCCCCTCAGGGGACCAGCCCCAGCATTTT
CASSPSGDQPQHF
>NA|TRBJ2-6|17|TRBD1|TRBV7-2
TGTGCCAGCAGCTTATTGGCAGGGGGCACTGGGGCCAACGTCCTGACTTTC
CASSLLAGGTGANVLTF
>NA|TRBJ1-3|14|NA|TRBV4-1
TGCGCCAGCGGGCCGACAGTCCTGGTAAACACCATATATTTT
CASGPTVLVNTIYF
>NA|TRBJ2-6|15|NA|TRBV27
TGTGCCAGCAGTTTAATGGCCTCTGGGGCCAACGTCCTGACTTTC
CASSLMASGANVLTF
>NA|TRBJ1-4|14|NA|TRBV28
TGTGCCAGCGGGTACGACAGACGGAATGAAAAACTGTTTTTT
CASGYDRRNEKLFF
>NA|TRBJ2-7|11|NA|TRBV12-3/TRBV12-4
TGTGCCAGCAGTGTAAGCGGCGGGCAGTACTTC
CASSVSGGQYF
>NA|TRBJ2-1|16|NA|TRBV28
TGTGCCAGCAGTCTAACCAGCGGAGCGACCTACAATGAGCAGTTCTTC
CASSLTSGATYNEQFF
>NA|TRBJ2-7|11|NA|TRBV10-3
TGTGCCGCCGGACAGAATGGCGAGCAGTACTTC
CAAGQNGEQYF
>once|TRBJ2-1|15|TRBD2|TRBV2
TGTGCCAGCAGTGTAGAGCGGGGGTACTACAATGAGCAGTTCTTC
CASSVERGYYNEQFF
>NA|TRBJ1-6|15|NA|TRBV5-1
TGCGCCAGCAGCTTACAGGGACCATATAATTCACCCCTCCACTTT
CASSLQGPYNSPLHF
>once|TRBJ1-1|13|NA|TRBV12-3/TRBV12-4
TGTGCCAGCAAGCAGGGGTCGAACACTGAAGCTTTCTTT
CASKQGSNTEAFF
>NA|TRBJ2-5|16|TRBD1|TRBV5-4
TGTGCCAGCAGCTTCACAGGGGGCGGGCGCCAAGAGACCCAGTACTTC
CASSFTGGGRQETQYF
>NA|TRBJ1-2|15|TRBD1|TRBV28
TGTGCCAGCACTCCCCTCGGGACAGGGTTTGGTGGCTACACCTTC
CASTPLGTGFGGYTF
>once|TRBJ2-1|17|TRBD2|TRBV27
TGTGCCAGCAGTCCCCTTAGCGGGAGGATTACCTACAATGAGCAGTTCTTC
CASSPLSGRITYNEQFF
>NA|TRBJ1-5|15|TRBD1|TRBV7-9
TGTGCCAGCAGCTTAGGACAGGGGTTGGGTCAGCCCCAGCATTTT
CASSLGQGLGQPQHF
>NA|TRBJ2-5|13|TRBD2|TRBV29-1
TGCAGCGTTGTATTTAGCGGGCTGCAGACCCAGTACTTC
CSVVFSGLQTQYF
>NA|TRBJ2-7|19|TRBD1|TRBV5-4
TGTGCCAGCAGCACAGAGCCCGGGACAGGGGATCATCGACCGCGGGAGCAGTACTTC
CASSTEPGTGDHRPREQYF
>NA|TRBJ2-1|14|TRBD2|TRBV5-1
TGCGCCAGCAGCTTGGTAGTAGCGGGGAATGAGCAGTTCTTC
CASSLVVAGNEQFF
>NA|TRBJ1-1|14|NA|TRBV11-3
TGTGCCAGCAGCCCCTTCGGGTCCTACACTGAAGCTTTCTTT
CASSPFGSYTEAFF
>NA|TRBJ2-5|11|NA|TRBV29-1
TGCAGCGCCAGGAACGCGGAGACCCAGTACTTC
CSARNAETQYF
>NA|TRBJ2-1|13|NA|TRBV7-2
TGTGCCAGCATCCAAAACCCCGGGACTTCTCTCTTCTTC
CASIQNPGTSLFF
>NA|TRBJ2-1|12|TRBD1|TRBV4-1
TGCGCCAGCAGCCTGGGACAGGCCGAGCAGTTCTTC
CASSLGQAEQFF
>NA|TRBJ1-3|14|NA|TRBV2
TGTGCCAGCAGTGCGACAGTAACTGGAAACACCATATATTTT
CASSATVTGNTIYF
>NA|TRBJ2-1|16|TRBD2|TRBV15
TGTGCCACCAGCAGAGCGGCGGGACTAGGGCACAATGAGCAGTTCTTC
CATSRAAGLGHNEQFF
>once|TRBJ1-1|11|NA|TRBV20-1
TGCAGTGGCAGATTGAACACTGAAGCTTTCTTT
CSGRLNTEAFF
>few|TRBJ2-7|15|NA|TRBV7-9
TGTGCCAGCAGCTTAGTGGGCGGGTACTCCTACGAGCAGTACTTC
CASSLVGGYSYEQYF
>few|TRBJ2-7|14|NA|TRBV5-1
TGCGCCAGCAGCTCCAGCGGGACACTCGACGAGCAGTACTTC
CASSSSGTLDEQYF
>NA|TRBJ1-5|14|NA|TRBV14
TGTGCCAGCAGCCAAGGGGCTAGTCGGGGGCCCCAGCATTTT
CASSQGASRGPQHF
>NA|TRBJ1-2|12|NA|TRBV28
TGTGCCAGCCTCGTGAGTCAATATGGCTACACCTTC
CASLVSQYGYTF
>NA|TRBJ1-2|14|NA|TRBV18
TGTGCCAGCTCACCTAGGACGGAGGATGTTGGCTACACCTTC
CASSPRTEDVGYTF
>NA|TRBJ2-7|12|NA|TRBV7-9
TGTGCCAGCAACGCACAGGGTTCCGAGCAGTACTTC
CASNAQGSEQYF
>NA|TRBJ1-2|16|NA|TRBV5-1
TGCGCCAGCAGCTTCGCAGGAAGCTCCCCCAGGGGTGGCTACACCTTC
CASSFAGSSPRGGYTF